The next 7 T cell receptor beta chains were all read from a single sample in a study of beta chain features in type 1 diabetes. For these TCRs, the target antigens are not known. TCRB transcripts that were expressed got sequenced, as all of the isolated RNA had been reverse transcribed. Generated by immunoSEQ multiplex PCR, the TCRdb table keeps only in-frame clones and is missing some. The repertoire has over 40,000 clones, 65% to 80% of them found once; the top ten carry around 1.7%. General observations from the study: Significant though moderate, a shortening of TCRB CDR3s appeared in all four CD4+ subsets of Type 1 diabetes patients.

Sequencing used Tregs from blood. The receptors come from a man between 25 and 39 years old with type 1 diabetes. Some clones in this sample may be carry-over from other donors' samples.

The chain couples TRBV30 to TRBJ2-2; D may be TRBD2 (5 bases). This CDR3 comprises 14 residues. Trimming shortened V by 5 bases and J by 2 bases, and 12 bases separated the two germline ends. Germline CDR1 is GTSNPN and CDR2 is SVGIG (reference sequence). CDR3 loop: CAWGSKGNTGELFF. The CDR3 DNA follows: TGTGCCTGGGGGAGTAAGGGAAACACCGGGGAGCTGTTTTTT.

This clone came up once. The rearrangement links TRBV9 to TRBJ2-5, with D perhaps TRBD2 (5 bases). The CDR3 contains 15 residues. CDR1 is SGDLS and CDR2 is YYNGEE in the germline V gene. V was cut by 0 bases and J by 6 bases, with 15 bases left in between. This chain's CDR3 is CASSVGNLPGKTQYF. For the CDR3, the DNA is TGTGCCAGCAGCGTAGGGAACCTCCCCGGGAAGACCCAGTACTTC.

The chain employs TRBV7-8 and TRBJ2-3; D gene unclear. Germline V gene lookup returns CDR1 SGHVS and CDR2 FQNEAQ. The length of the CDR3 is 12 residues. Trimming pared 5 bases from V and 2 bases from J, leaving 5 bases between. In DNA, the CDR3 is TGTGCCAGCAGCCGTTCCACAGATACGCAGTATTTT. It specifies CASSRSTDTQYF.

V usage is TRBV6-5 and J usage is TRBJ1-2; 7 bases are shared with TRBD1. Germline V gene lookup returns CDR1 MNHEY and CDR2 SVGAGI. V was clipped by 5 bases and J by 2 bases; unmatched bases: 5. The CDR3 is made up of 14 amino acids. The CDR3 nucleotides are TGTGCCAGCAGTCGACAGGGCCCCAACTATGGCTACACCTTC. Encoded protein: CASSRQGPNYGYTF.

This sequence joins TRBV5-6 and TRBJ2-1, with D possibly being TRBD1 (6 bases). The CDR3 covers 17 residues. V was trimmed by 3 bases and J by 3 bases, leaving 19 bases between them. CDR1 is SGHDT, CDR2 YYEEEE, per germline. In DNA, the CDR3 is TGTGCCAGCAGCTCCCCAGGGGTCAGCGTAGTCTACAATGAGCAGTTCTTC. It codes for CASSSPGVSVVYNEQFF.

The chain combines TRBV6-1 with TRBJ1-2; tentative D call: TRBD1 (5 bases). Per the germline V gene, CDR1 is MNHNS and CDR2 is SASEGT. Trimming shortened V by 2 bases and J by 8 bases, and 12 bases separated the two germline ends. The CDR3 loop spans 13 amino acids. This CDR3 reads CASSETTGVGYTF. CDR3 in DNA: TGTGCCAGCAGTGAAACAACAGGAGTCGGCTACACCTTC.

This chain connects TRBV11-1 to TRBJ1-3; weak D call: TRBD1 (6 bases). There are 14 residues in the CDR3. V was cut by 4 bases and J by 0 bases, with 7 bases left in between. CDR1 and CDR2 from the germline V gene are SGHAT and FQDESV (reference sequence). The CDR3 reads CASSSGHSGNTIYF. As DNA, the CDR3 is TGTGCCAGCAGCTCGGGACACTCTGGAAACACCATATATTTT. The whole variable domain, remainder taken from reference TRBV11-1 and TRBJ1-3, is EAEVAQSPRYKITEKSQAVAFWCDPISGHATLYWYRQILGQGPELLVQFQDESVVDDSQLPKDRFSAERLKGVDSTLKIQPAELGDSAMYLCASSSGHSGNTIYFGEGSWLTVV.